This TCR beta chain came from a study of radiation and T cells in renal cell carcinoma. In this sample, this clone turned up a few times. This CDR3 has 14 amino acids. Between the trimmed V and J ends, which lost 7 bases and 0 bases, there was a span of 13 bases. Germline V gene sequence: CDR1 SNHLY, CDR2 FYNNEI. Treatment given: 15 Gy SBRT to primary tumor, nephrectomy 4 weeks later. Some clones are missing from TCRdb's copy, which holds only in-frame ones; the method was immunoSEQ multiplex PCR. This sample has around 15,000 clones, with roughly 50% found just once. This receptor was identified in a woman aged 60-75 years with renal cell carcinoma. The specimen comprised tumor tissue, sampled from a patient whose treatment included radiotherapy and nephrectomy. This chain uses TRBV2 with TRBJ2-7; D gene unclear. In nucleotides, the CDR3 is TGTGCCAGCAAGGTCAGCGTAGACTCCTACGAGCAGTACTTC. Protein sequence: CASKVSVDSYEQYF.